The table lists the clone carrying this TCR beta chain with a few counts. The data were obtained in a study of blood T cell repertoires in COVID-19. The CDR3 is 17 residues long. Losses at the gene ends were 0 bases for V and 9 bases for J; bases not matched to a gene: 6. Germline loops: CDR1 LGHDT, CDR2 YNNKEL (reference sequence). This table comes from immunoSEQ multiplex PCR, and its TCRdb copy is limited to in-frame clones, with some not included. Of over 90,000 clones in the sample, approximately 91% were seen once. This chain connects TRBV3-1 (or the pseudogene TRBV3-2) to TRBJ1-6, with 12 bases aligning to TRBD1. The sample comprised peripheral blood. The source of this sequence is a woman between 65 and 79 years old with acute or convalescent COVID-19. The CDR3 nucleotides are TGTGCCAGCAGCCAAGACTGGGACAGGGGGCGCGGTTCACCCCTCCACTTT. Its protein product is CASSQDWDRGRGSPLHF.